Below, 20 T cell receptor beta chains from the same sample are listed, as sequenced in a study of T cells after yellow fever vaccination. Using its own MiXCR run on the 5' RACE reads, TCRdb lists one record per CDR3 protein. Here the sample spans under 550,000 distinct CDR3 sequences, 20% to 25% being singletons. The starting material was PBMCs, obtained approximately 22 days after the first yellow fever vaccination. These TCRs come from a man between 18 and 29 years old who received the YFV17D yellow fever vaccine.

V is TRBV27 and J is TRBJ2-1, with 11 bases lining up with TRBD2. Germline loops: CDR1 MNHEY, CDR2 SMNVEV (reference sequence). With V trimmed by 3 bases and J by 4 bases, 2 bases remained unmatched. This CDR3 is built from 15 residues. The CDR3 protein is CASSLTSGNYNEQFF. The CDR3 nucleotides read TGTGCCAGCAGTTTGACTAGCGGGAATTACAATGAGCAGTTCTTC.

The chain recombines TRBV4-1 with TRBJ2-4, with TRBD1 matching over 7 bases. This CDR3 spans 14 amino acids. Trimming removed 1 base from V and 6 bases from J; junction bases left unmatched: 3. CDR1 and CDR2 (germline): MGHRA, YSYEKL. DNA for the CDR3: TGCGCCAGCAGCCAAGTAGGGGGCCGAAACATTCAGTACTTC. Residues: CASSQVGGRNIQYF.

This rearrangement joins TRBV9 to TRBJ2-1; D tentatively fits TRBD1 or TRBD2 (5 bases each). CDR1 and CDR2 from the germline V gene are SGDLS and YYNGEE. The CDR3 loop spans 15 amino acids. Trimming stripped 0 bases from V and 8 bases from J, with 15 bases between. CDR3 nucleotide sequence: TGTGCCAGCAGCGTAGCTCGGGGCCTGTGGGATGAGCAGTTCTTC. It codes for CASSVARGLWDEQFF. Together with reference TRBV9 and TRBJ2-1, the CDR3 gives the full variable domain: DSGVTQTPKHLITATGQRVTLRCSPRSGDLSVYWYQQSLDQGLQFLIQYYNGEERAKGNILERFSAQQFPDLHSELNLSSLELGDSALYFCASSVARGLWDEQFFGPGTRLTVL.

This clonotype came up many times. The CDR3 region is CASSPESRDIGTQYF. The CDR3 region has the DNA TGTGCCAGCAGCCCTGAGTCCCGGGACATTGGGACCCAGTACTTC. The chain joins TRBV5-6 to TRBJ2-5, with D possibly matching TRBD1 (6 bases). The germline V gene encodes CDR1 SGHDT and CDR2 YYEEEE. Trimming shortened V by 4 bases and J by 7 bases, and 20 bases separated the two germline ends. The CDR3 contains 15 residues.

This clonotype was picked up many times. The chain recombines TRBV28 with TRBJ2-5; maybe TRBD1 (8 bases). The length of the CDR3 is 14 residues. The V gene lost 4 bases and the J gene lost 5 bases, with 14 bases spanning the gap. From germline, CDR1 is MDHEN and CDR2 SYDVKM. CDR3 bases: TGTGCCAGCAGTTACCCACAGGGGGGGGAGACCCAGTACTTC. Protein: CASSYPQGGETQYF.

This chain joins TRBV5-1 and TRBJ2-7; D uncertain. Deletions cut 2 bases from V and 7 bases from J, with 13 bases between. CDR3 length: 13 amino acids. The germline gives CDR1 SGHRS, CDR2 YFSETQ. The CDR3 DNA reads TGCGCCAGCAGCTTCGGGCCATCGGATGAGCAGTACGTC. It yields the protein CASSFGPSDEQYV.

The chain carries TRBV6-2 or TRBV6-3 and TRBJ2-7; D may be TRBD1 (5 bases). Trimming removed 5 bases from V and 1 base from J, with 12 bases in between. The CDR3 has 14 residues. Germline CDR1 is MNHEY and CDR2 is SVGEGT. The CDR3 is CASSPPAGSYEQYV. The CDR3 DNA is TGTGCCAGCAGTCCCCCGGCAGGGTCCTACGAGCAGTACGTC.

This chain uses TRBV28 with TRBJ1-6; perhaps TRBD1 as D (6 bases). CDR3 length: 12 amino acids. From germline, CDR1 is MDHEN and CDR2 SYDVKM. With 6 bases removed from V and 9 bases from J, the gap between germline ends came to 9 bases. CDR3 nucleotide sequence: TGTGCCAGCAGGCAACAGGGTTCACCCCTCCACTTT. Protein: CASRQQGSPLHF.

The chain joins TRBV4-3 to TRBJ2-7; D is perhaps TRBD2 (6 bases). Germline loops: CDR1 LGHNA, CDR2 YSLEER. The CDR3 consists of 13 residues. Trimming took 2 bases from V and 2 from J, leaving 7 bases between them. The chain's CDR3 is CASSQPGAYEQYF. CDR3 bases: TGCGCCAGCAGCCAACCGGGGGCCTACGAGCAGTACTTC.

This clonotype was counted between two and nine times. The chain uses TRBV5-1 and TRBJ1-2; 9 positions match TRBD1. The CDR3 runs to 17 residues. CDR1 is SGHRS, CDR2 YFSETQ, per germline. J was trimmed by 4 bases and V by 4 bases; bases with no gene match: 14. Here the CDR3 DNA reads TGCGCCAGCAGCCCAGGGGACAGGGAAATCCGCGGCTATGGCTACACCTTC. This translates into CASSPGDREIRGYGYTF.

In this sample, this clonotype turned up a few times. The chain's CDR3 is CSAGNSGFNEQYF. The CDR3 nucleotides read TGCAGTGCTGGAAATAGCGGTTTCAACGAGCAGTACTTC. The V call is TRBV20-1, the J call TRBJ2-7; possible D gene TRBD2, 6 bases. V gave up 5 bases and J gave up 5 bases, with 16 bases separating them. The CDR3 totals 13 residues. Germline CDR1 reads DFQATT; CDR2 reads SNEGSKA (reference sequence).

This clonotype was counted between two and nine times. This sequence joins TRBV6-2 or TRBV6-3 and TRBJ1-1, with a weak D call TRBD1 (6 bases). V was cut by 2 bases and J by 4 bases, with 11 bases left in between. Germline-derived CDR1 and CDR2 are MNHEY and SVGEGT. This CDR3 contains 14 residues. The CDR3 spells CASSYTGMGTEAFF. CDR3 DNA: TGTGCCAGCAGTTACACAGGGATGGGCACTGAAGCTTTCTTT.

The rearrangement links TRBV25-1 to TRBJ2-1; D unclear. Germline CDR1 MGHDK, CDR2 SYGVNS. Trimming stripped 1 base from V and 4 bases from J, with 8 bases between. CDR3 length: 14 amino acids. CDR3 protein: CASSESPDYNEQFF. The CDR3 DNA is TGTGCCAGCAGTGAATCCCCGGATTACAATGAGCAGTTCTTC.

J is TRBJ2-5 and V is TRBV2; perhaps TRBD2 as D (5 bases). Trimming removed 2 bases from V and 3 bases from J, with 13 bases in between. The CDR3 is 15 residues long. CDR1 and CDR2 (germline): SNHLY, FYNNEI. CDR3 coding DNA: TGTGCCAGCAGTGAACCGGGGTCCGCTGAAGAGACCCAGTACTTC. It yields the protein CASSEPGSAEETQYF.

This clonotype was seen more than once but under ten times. The chain uses TRBV4-2 and TRBJ2-3; 11 nucleotides align to TRBD2. The CDR3 loop spans 20 amino acids. CDR1 is LGHNA and CDR2 is YNFKEQ in the germline V gene. J gave up 0 bases and V 0 bases, and 11 bases lay outside the gene matches. CDR3 region: CASSQDHSASGGHSTDTQYF. CDR3 DNA: TGTGCCAGCAGCCAAGATCATAGCGCTAGCGGGGGGCACAGCACAGATACGCAGTATTTT.

The sample holds a few counts of this clonotype. The rearrangement links TRBV7-9 to TRBJ1-4; D uncertain. Germline CDR1 is SEHNR and CDR2 is FQNEAQ (reference sequence). The CDR3 is made up of 12 amino acids. Deletions cut 3 bases from V and 3 bases from J, with 2 bases between. The chain's CDR3 is CASSLPNEKLFF. For the CDR3, the DNA is TGTGCCAGCAGCTTGCCTAATGAAAAACTGTTTTTT.

This clonotype has at least ten counts. This chain connects TRBV27 to TRBJ1-1; D is possibly TRBD1 (5 bases). V dropped 3 bases and J dropped 0 bases, with 8 bases sitting between them. The CDR3 has 14 amino acids. Germline V gene lookup returns CDR1 MNHEY and CDR2 SMNVEV (reference sequence). CDR3 DNA: TGTGCCAGCAGTTTGGGGGAACTGAACACTGAAGCTTTCTTT. Protein product: CASSLGELNTEAFF.

This clonotype occurred a few times. This chain links TRBV15 with TRBJ1-5; weak D call: TRBD1 (5 bases). Germline V CDR1 and CDR2: LNHNV, YYDKDF (reference sequence). This CDR3 contains 13 residues. Trimming took 7 bases from V and 11 from J, leaving 18 bases between them. CDR3 in amino acids: CATTTKGQKAQHF. The CDR3 nucleotides read TGTGCCACCACCACAAAGGGGCAGAAAGCCCAGCATTTT.

This clonotype came up once. The chain carries TRBV7-3 and TRBJ2-3, with 10 nucleotides matching TRBD2. CDR1 and CDR2 from the germline V gene are SGHTA and FQGTGA. The ends lost 2 bases at V and 5 bases at J; junction bases unmatched: 13. This CDR3 spans 18 amino acids. CDR3 nucleotides: TGTGCCAGCAGCTTACAAGGGAAAGGACTAGCGGCCGGAGATACGCAGTATTTT. The encoded protein is CASSLQGKGLAAGDTQYF. Supplemented by reference TRBV7-3 and TRBJ2-3, the full variable domain reads GAGVSQTPSNKVTEKGKYVELRCDPISGHTALYWYRQSLGQGPEFLIYFQGTGAADDSGLPNDRFFAVRPEGSVSTLKIQRTERGDSAVYLCASSLQGKGLAAGDTQYFGPGTRLTVL.

The V and J genes are TRBV7-2 and TRBJ2-7; D may be TRBD1 or TRBD2 (6 bases each). This CDR3 comprises 15 residues. The germline gives CDR1 SGHTA, CDR2 FQGNSA. V gave up 5 bases and J gave up 2 bases, with 16 bases separating them. The CDR3 sequence: CASSPRAGQTYEQYF. In DNA, the CDR3 is TGTGCCAGCAGCCCCAGGGCGGGACAAACCTACGAGCAGTACTTC.